The T cell receptor (beta chain) under discussion was sequenced for a study of blood T cell repertoires in COVID-19. Study as a whole: Whether acute or convalescent, the COVID-19 samples came from the United States, Italy and Spain. Sample material is recorded as cDNA or gDNA derived from T cells, B-cell-depleted T cells, or PBMCs.

Generated by immunoSEQ multiplex PCR, the TCRdb table keeps only in-frame clones and is missing some. The sample includes about 91,000 clones, over 60% of them seen just once. CDR1 and CDR2 (germline): KGHDR, SFDVKD. This CDR3 region has 19 residues. V lost 1 base and J lost 2; bases outside the gene matches: 12. Sequencing used peripheral blood. The sequence came from a man aged 65-85 years with acute or convalescent COVID-19. The chain has TRBV24-1 and TRBJ2-3; 9 bases match TRBD1. CDR3 DNA sequence: TGTGCCACCAGTGATTTAGTGGACAGGGGAGGAGGTACCACAGATACGCAGTATTTT. It encodes CATSDLVDRGGGTTDTQYF.